Relative to its sample, the clone carrying this T cell receptor beta chain is medium-sized. This CDR3 is built from 18 residues. The ends lost 2 bases at V and 4 bases at J; junction bases unmatched: 17. Germline CDR1 and CDR2: SGHRS and YFSETQ. TCRdb re-called the 5' RACE reads with MiXCR, one entry per CDR3 protein. Of some 130,000 distinct CDR3 sequences listed, under 8% are singletons. The entry originates in a study of T cells after yellow fever vaccination. Sample: CD4+ T cells sorted from PBMCs, taken 10 days after the yellow fever booster vaccination. The chain links TRBV5-1 to TRBJ2-5; 7 bases agree with TRBD2. This TCR derives from a man aged 25 to 40 who received the YFV17D yellow fever vaccine. The CDR3 loop is CASSLQLFVSGKGETQYF. Here the CDR3 DNA reads TGCGCCAGCAGCTTACAACTTTTCGTGAGCGGGAAGGGAGAGACCCAGTACTTC.